Below, 2 T cell receptor beta chains from the same sample are listed, as sequenced in a study of metastatic and nonmetastatic thyroid tumors. TCRdb called clones again from the PCR reads with MiXCR. The table lists over 45,000 clones, around 20% of them singletons. None of the patients had undergone any treatment ahead of thyroid surgery. The specimen sequenced was blood. The receptors were sampled from a male donor with papillary thyroid cancer or a benign thyroid nodule (not recorded which). Some clones in this sample may be carry-over from other donors' samples.

In regard to this clone: This could be a read error, since a much larger clone is one nucleotide away. This CDR3 is also generated by other DNA sequences in the sample. The chain recombines TRBV29-1 with TRBJ1-1; 7 positions match TRBD1. There are 13 residues in the CDR3. The germline V gene has CDR1 SQVTM and CDR2 ANQGSEA. The CDR3 sequence: CSVFTGAGTEAFF. CDR3 nucleotides: TGCAGCGTGTTCACAGGGGCTGGCACTGAGGCTTTCTTT.

This clone was counted many times. The gene calls are TRBV27 and TRBJ2-1; 8 bases map to TRBD1. CDR1 and CDR2 from the germline V gene are MNHEY and SMNVEV (reference sequence). V lost 2 bases to trimming and J lost 10 bases; unmatched junction nucleotides: 4. The CDR3 is 13 residues long. In nucleotides, the CDR3 is TGTGCCAGCAGTTTACAGGGGGCGGGGGAGCAGTTCTTC. This sequence encodes CASSLQGAGEQFF.